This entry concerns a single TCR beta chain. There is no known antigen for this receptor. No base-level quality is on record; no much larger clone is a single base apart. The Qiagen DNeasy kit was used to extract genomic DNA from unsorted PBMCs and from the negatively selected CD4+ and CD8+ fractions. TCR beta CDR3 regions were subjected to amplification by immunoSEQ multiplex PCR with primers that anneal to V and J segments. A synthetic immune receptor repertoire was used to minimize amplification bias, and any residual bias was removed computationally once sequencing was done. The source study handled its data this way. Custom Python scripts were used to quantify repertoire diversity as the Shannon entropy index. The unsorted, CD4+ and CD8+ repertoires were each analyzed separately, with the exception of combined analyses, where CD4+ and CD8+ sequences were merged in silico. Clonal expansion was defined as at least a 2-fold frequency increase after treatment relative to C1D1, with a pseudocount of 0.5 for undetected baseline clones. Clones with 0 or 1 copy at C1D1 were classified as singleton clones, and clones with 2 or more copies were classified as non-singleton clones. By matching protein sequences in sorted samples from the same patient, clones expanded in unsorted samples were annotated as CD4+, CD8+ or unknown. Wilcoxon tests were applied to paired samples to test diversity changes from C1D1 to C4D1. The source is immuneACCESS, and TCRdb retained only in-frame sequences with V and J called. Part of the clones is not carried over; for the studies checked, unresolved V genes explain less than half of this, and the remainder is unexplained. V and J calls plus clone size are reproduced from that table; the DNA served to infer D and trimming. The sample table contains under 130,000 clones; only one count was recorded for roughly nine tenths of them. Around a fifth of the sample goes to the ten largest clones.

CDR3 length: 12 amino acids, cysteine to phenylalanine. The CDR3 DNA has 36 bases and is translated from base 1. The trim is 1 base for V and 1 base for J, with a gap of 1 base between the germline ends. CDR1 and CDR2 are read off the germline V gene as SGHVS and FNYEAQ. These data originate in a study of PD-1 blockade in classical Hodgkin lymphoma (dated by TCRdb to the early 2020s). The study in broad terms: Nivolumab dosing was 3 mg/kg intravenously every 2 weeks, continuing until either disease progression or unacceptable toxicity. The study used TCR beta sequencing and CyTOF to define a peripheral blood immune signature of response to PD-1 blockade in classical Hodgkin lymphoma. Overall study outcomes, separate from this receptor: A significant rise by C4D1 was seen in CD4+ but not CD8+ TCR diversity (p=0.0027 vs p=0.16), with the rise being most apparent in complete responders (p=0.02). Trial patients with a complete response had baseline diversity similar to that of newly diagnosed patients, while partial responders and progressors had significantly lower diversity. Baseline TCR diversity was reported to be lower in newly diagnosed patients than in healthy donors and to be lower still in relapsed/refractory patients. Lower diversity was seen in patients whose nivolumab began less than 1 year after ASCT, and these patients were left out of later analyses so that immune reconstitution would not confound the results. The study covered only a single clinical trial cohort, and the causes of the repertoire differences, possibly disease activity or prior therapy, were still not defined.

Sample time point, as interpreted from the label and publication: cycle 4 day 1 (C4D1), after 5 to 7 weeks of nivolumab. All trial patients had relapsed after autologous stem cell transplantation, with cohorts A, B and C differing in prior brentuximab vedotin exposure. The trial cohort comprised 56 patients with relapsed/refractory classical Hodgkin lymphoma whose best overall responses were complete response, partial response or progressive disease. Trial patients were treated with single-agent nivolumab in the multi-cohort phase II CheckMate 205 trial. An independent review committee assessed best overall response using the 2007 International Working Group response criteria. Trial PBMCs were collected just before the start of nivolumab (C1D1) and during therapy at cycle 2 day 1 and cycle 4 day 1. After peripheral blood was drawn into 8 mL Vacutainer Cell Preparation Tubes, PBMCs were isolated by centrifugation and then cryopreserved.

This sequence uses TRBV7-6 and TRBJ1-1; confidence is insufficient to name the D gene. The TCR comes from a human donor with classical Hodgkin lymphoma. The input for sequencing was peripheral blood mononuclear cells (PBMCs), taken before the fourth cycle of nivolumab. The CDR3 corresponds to CASSLENTEAFF. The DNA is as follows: TGTGCCAGCAGCTTAGAGAACACTGAAGCTTTCTTT.